The 11 T cell receptor beta chains in this list originate from one sample, sequenced in a study of T-cell reconstitution after alpha-beta-depleted transplantation in children. This sample's TCRbeta library carried unique molecular identifier barcodes. Each CDR3 protein gets one entry after TCRdb re-called the PCR reads with MiXCR. The table shows about 400,000 distinct CDR3 sequences, with around 20% occurring only once. Sequenced material: PBMCs from the stem cell graft donor, taken from the stem cell graft. The receptors here all came from a human donor who donated a stem cell graft to a child with acute myeloid leukemia.

The gene calls are TRBV4-1 and TRBJ2-7; the D call may be TRBD1 or TRBD2 (6 bases each). The ends were cut back, 6 bases at V and 2 bases at J, with 14 bases in the middle. This CDR3 has 14 residues. Germline CDR1 reads MGHRA; CDR2 reads YSYEKL. In DNA, the CDR3 is TGCGCCAGCAGTTTCGAGGGGGGAACCTACGAGCAGTACTTC. It codes for CASSFEGGTYEQYF.

This clonotype was detected many times. V usage is TRBV6-5 and J usage is TRBJ2-3; weak D call: TRBD2 (5 bases). With 0 bases removed from V and 1 base from J, the gap between germline ends came to 8 bases. Germline CDR1 MNHEY, CDR2 SVGAGI. This CDR3 is built from 15 residues. The CDR3 region is CASSYSRERTDTQYF. Written as DNA, the CDR3 is TGTGCCAGCAGTTACTCGAGGGAACGCACAGATACGCAGTATTTT.

This chain uses TRBV20-1 with TRBJ1-2; D not certain. The CDR3 loop spans 15 amino acids. Trimming left V 3 bases short and J 0 bases short, with 14 bases between. CDR1 DFQATT and CDR2 SNEGSKA come from the germline V gene (reference sequence). This CDR3 reads CSASNWQTPNYGYTF. CDR3 in DNA: TGCAGTGCTAGTAACTGGCAGACACCTAACTATGGCTACACCTTC.

This clonotype was counted only a few times. This chain connects TRBV29-1 to TRBJ2-1; 7 bases match TRBD2. Germline V gives CDR1 SQVTM, CDR2 ANQGSEA. This CDR3 is 14 amino acids long. With 7 bases clipped from V and 5 bases from J, the junction kept 11 bases outside the gene matches. The CDR3 region is CSAHGSSGNNEQFF. The CDR3 DNA sequence: TGCAGCGCCCACGGGTCTAGCGGAAACAATGAGCAGTTCTTC.

The rearrangement uses TRBV20-1 and TRBJ2-7; 8 bases fit TRBD2. The germline gives CDR1 DFQATT, CDR2 SNEGSKA (reference sequence). The V and J ends lost 1 base and 3 bases, in that order; junction bases with no gene match: 11. CDR3 length: 16 residues. The CDR3 DNA sequence: TGCAGTGCTAGAGGTGCCTGGGGCAGCGGGAGCTACGAGCAGTACTTC. It encodes CSARGAWGSGSYEQYF.

This clonotype was observed many times. This CDR3 reads CASSYGLAGALDTQYF. CDR3 coding DNA: TGTGCCAGCAGCTATGGACTAGCGGGAGCTTTAGATACGCAGTATTTT. This chain joins TRBV6-2 or TRBV6-3 and TRBJ2-3, with 13 bases matching TRBD2. Germline V lookup: CDR1 MNHEY, CDR2 SVGEGT. CDR3 size: 16 residues. V trimming: 6 bases; J trimming: 5 bases; junction bases outside the gene matches: 8.

V and J are TRBV5-1 and TRBJ2-7, with D perhaps assigned TRBD1 or TRBD2 (5 bases each). The V end lost 2 bases, the J end lost 3 bases, and 15 bases lay between the germline ends. Germline V CDR1 and CDR2: SGHRS, YFSETQ. This CDR3 region has 15 residues. The CDR3 DNA sequence: TGCGCCAGCAGCTTAGAACACGGGACGCACTACGAGCAGTACTTC. It codes for CASSLEHGTHYEQYF.

V usage is TRBV10-2 and J usage is TRBJ2-3; 7 nucleotides match TRBD2. The CDR3 loop spans 16 amino acids. The V gene's germline CDR1 is WSHSY and CDR2 SAAADI. The junction had 6 bases not matched to a gene; V was cut back by 2 bases and J by 1 base. The CDR3 DNA follows: TGCGCCAGCAGTGAGGGTCTAGCGGATCGCACAGATACGCAGTATTTT. Its translation is CASSEGLADRTDTQYF.

The chain recombines TRBV6-2 or TRBV6-3 with TRBJ2-3, with TRBD2 matching over 8 bases. V trimming: 0 bases; J trimming: 10 bases; junction bases outside the gene matches: 3. The CDR3 covers 13 residues. In germline, CDR1 is MNHEY, CDR2 SVGEGT. CDR3 sequence: CASSYSPTSAQYF. Written as DNA, the CDR3 is TGTGCCAGCAGTTACTCGCCGACTAGCGCGCAGTATTTT.

This clonotype was counted a few times. CDR3 sequence: CASSLGPRLAGGPITGELFF. CDR3 DNA: TGTGCCAGCAGCTTAGGCCCGCGACTAGCGGGAGGGCCGATCACCGGGGAGCTGTTTTTT. The rearrangement uses TRBV13 and TRBJ2-2; 14 nucleotides agree with TRBD2. The J segment lost 4 bases and the V segment lost 0 bases, leaving 10 bases of the junction unmatched. The germline V gene has CDR1 PRHDT and CDR2 FYEKMQ (reference sequence). This CDR3 is 20 amino acids long.

In its sample, this clonotype was seen a few times. The rearrangement joins TRBV7-6 to TRBJ1-4; D uncertain. The ends were cut back, 5 bases at V and 4 bases at J, with 8 bases in the middle. The CDR3 runs to 13 residues. Germline V gene lookup returns CDR1 SGHVS and CDR2 FNYEAQ. The CDR3 here is CASSARFNEKLFF. The CDR3 DNA reads as TGTGCCAGCAGCGCCCGTTTTAATGAAAAACTGTTTTTT.